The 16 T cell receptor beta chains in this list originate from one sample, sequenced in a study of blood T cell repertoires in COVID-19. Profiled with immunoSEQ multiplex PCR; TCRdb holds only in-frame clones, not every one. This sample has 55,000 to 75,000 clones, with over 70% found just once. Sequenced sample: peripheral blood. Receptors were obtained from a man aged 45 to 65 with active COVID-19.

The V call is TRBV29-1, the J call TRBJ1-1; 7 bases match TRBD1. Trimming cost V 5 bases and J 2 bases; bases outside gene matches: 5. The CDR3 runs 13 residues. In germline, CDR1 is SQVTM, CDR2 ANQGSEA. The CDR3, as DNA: TGCAGCGTTCCGGACAGGACCAACACTGAAGCTTTCTTT. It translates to CSVPDRTNTEAFF.

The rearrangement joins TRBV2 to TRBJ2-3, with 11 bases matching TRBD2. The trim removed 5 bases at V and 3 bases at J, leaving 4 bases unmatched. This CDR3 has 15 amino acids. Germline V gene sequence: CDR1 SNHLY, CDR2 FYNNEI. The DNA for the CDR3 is TGTGCCAGCAGTTCCTTAGCGGGGGGGACAGATACGCAGTATTTT. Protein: CASSSLAGGTDTQYF.

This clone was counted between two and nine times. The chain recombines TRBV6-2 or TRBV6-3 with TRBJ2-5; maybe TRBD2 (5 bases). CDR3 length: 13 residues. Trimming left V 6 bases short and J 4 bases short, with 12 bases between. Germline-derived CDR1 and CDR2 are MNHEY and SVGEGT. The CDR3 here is CASSDGGLETQYF. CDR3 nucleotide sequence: TGTGCCAGCAGCGACGGAGGTTTAGAGACCCAGTACTTC.

This chain's CDR3 is CASSEVYRETQYF. As DNA, the CDR3 is TGTGCCAGCAGTGAAGTCTACAGGGAGACCCAGTACTTC. V usage is TRBV6-1 and J usage is TRBJ2-5; possibly TRBD1 for D (5 bases). Deletions cut 1 base from V and 5 bases from J, with 8 bases between. The CDR3 is made up of 13 amino acids. The germline CDR1 and CDR2 sequences are MNHNS and SASEGT.

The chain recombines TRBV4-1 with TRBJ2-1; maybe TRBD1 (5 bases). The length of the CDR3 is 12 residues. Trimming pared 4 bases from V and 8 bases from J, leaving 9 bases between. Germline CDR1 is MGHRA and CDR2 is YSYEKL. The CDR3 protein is CASSPQGDEQFF. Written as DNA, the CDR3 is TGCGCCAGCAGCCCCCAGGGCGATGAGCAGTTCTTC.

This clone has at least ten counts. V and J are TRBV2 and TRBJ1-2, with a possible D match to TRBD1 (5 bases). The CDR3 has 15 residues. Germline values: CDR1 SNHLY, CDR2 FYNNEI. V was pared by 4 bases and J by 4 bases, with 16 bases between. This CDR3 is CASSGQGSLSYGYTF. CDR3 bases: TGTGCCAGCAGTGGGCAGGGATCTTTAAGCTATGGCTACACCTTC.

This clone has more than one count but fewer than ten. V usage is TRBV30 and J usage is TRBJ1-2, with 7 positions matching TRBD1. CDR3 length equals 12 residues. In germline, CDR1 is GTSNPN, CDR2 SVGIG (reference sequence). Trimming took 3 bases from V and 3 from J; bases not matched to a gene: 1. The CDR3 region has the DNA TGTGCCTGGAGGGACAGGTACTATGGCTACACCTTC. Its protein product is CAWRDRYYGYTF.

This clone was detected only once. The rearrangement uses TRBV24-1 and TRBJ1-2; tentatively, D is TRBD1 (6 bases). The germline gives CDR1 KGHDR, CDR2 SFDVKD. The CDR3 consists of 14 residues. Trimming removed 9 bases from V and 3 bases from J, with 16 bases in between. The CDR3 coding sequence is TGTGCCACCGGTACCCGAGGGGGTGACTATGGCTACACCTTC. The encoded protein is CATGTRGGDYGYTF.

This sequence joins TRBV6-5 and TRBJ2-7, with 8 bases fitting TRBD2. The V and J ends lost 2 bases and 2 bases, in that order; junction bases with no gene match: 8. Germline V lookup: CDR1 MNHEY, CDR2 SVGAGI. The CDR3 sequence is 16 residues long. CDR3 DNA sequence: TGTGCCAGCAGTTACCTCTCCGGAGCGGGGGCCTACGAGCAGTACTTC. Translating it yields CASSYLSGAGAYEQYF.

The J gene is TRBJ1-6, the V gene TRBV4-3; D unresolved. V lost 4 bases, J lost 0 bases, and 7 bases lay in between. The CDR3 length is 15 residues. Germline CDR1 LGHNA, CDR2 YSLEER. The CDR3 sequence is CASSREDSYNSPLHF. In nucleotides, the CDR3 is TGCGCCAGCAGCCGGGAGGACTCCTATAATTCACCCCTCCACTTT.

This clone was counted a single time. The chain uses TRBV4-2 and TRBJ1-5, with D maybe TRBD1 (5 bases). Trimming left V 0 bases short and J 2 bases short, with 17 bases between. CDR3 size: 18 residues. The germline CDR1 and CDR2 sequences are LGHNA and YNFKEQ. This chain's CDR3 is CASSQDSTGRGGNQPQHF. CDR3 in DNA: TGTGCCAGCAGCCAAGATAGTACGGGGCGCGGGGGCAATCAGCCCCAGCATTTT.

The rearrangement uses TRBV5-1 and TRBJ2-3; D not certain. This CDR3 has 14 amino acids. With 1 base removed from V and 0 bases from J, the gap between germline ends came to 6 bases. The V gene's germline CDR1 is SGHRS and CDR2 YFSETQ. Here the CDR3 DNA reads TGCGCCAGCAGCTTGTATGGCAGCACAGATACGCAGTATTTT. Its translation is CASSLYGSTDTQYF.

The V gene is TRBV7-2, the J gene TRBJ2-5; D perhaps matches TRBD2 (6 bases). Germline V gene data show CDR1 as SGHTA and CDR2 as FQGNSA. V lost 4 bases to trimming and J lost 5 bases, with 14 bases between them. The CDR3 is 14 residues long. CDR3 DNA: TGTGCCAGCAGCTCGGACTACTCCTCGGAGACCCAGTACTTC. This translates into CASSSDYSSETQYF.

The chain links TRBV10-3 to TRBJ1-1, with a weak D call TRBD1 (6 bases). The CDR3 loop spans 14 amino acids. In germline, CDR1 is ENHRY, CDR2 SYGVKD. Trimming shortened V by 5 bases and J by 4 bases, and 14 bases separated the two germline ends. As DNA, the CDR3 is TGTGCCATCAGTCGAGAGGGGGGGGGCACTGAAGCTTTCTTT. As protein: CAISREGGGTEAFF.

The CDR3 nucleotides read TGTGCCAGCAGCTTGGTAGCGGGAGGATTTGATGAGCAGTTCTTC. Its translation: CASSLVAGGFDEQFF. This chain uses TRBV5-8 with TRBJ2-1; 10 bases map to TRBD2. This CDR3 region has 15 residues. V lost 0 bases, J lost 8 bases, and 5 bases stayed unmatched. Germline CDR1 is SGHTS and CDR2 is YDEGEE.

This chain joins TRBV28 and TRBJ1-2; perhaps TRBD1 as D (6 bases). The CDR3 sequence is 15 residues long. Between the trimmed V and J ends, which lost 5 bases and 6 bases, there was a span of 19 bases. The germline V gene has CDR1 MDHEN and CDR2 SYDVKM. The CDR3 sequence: CASSPGAYSAHGYTF. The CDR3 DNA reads TGTGCCAGCAGTCCAGGGGCTTATTCGGCCCATGGCTACACCTTC.